This T cell receptor (beta chain) was sequenced during a study of OX40 agonist ivuxolimab in advanced cancers. At the level of the study: Clinicians treated patients with ivuxolimab, an agonistic anti-OX40 (CD134) antibody. In this trial design, patients received ivuxolimab intravenously at 0.01 to 10 mg/kg every 2 weeks. Partial responses were recorded for three patients, including one with hepatocellular carcinoma and two with cutaneous melanoma. General study results and limits: CD4+ and CD8+ T cells in blood underwent clonal expansion by week 6 at 0.1 to 3.0 mg/kg.

V lost 5 bases, J lost 8 bases, and 15 bases lay in between. From germline, CDR1 is PRHDT and CDR2 FYEKMQ (reference sequence). CDR3 length equals 13 residues. Some clones are missing from TCRdb's copy, which holds only in-frame ones; the method was immunoSEQ multiplex PCR. This sample has around 86,000 clones, with 75% to 90% found just once. Notes on this clone: Antigen unknown.

Material: CD4+ or CD8+ T cells sorted from blood, obtained in a trial of the OX40 agonist ivuxolimab. The receptor was derived from an adult with an advanced solid tumor such as melanoma, head and neck, liver or kidney cancer. The J gene is TRBJ2-5, the V gene TRBV13; TRBD1 might be the D (6 bases). CDR3 sequence: CASSLLDSPTQYF. CDR3 bases: TGTGCCAGCAGCCTCTTGGACAGCCCAACCCAGTACTTC.